The 27 T cell receptor beta chains presented below share a single source sample, sequenced in a study of T cell responses to AZD1222 COVID-19 vaccine. Sequencing was performed with immunoSEQ multiplex PCR; in TCRdb, only in-frame clones are kept and a portion is missing. The sample shows 95,000 to 100,000 clones, more than 70% of them seen only once. Sequencing used peripheral blood, obtained on day 0 of AZD1222 vaccination. All receptors come from an adult in good health.

The DNA for the CDR3 is TGTGCCAGCAGCTCCGGGCGAGGCACTGAAGCTTTCTTT. Its translation is CASSSGRGTEAFF. The V gene is TRBV7-8, the J gene TRBJ1-1; D uncertain. The CDR3 extends over 13 amino acids. V lost 4 bases and J lost 4, with 10 bases in between. CDR1 is SGHVS, CDR2 FQNEAQ, per germline.

This clone was observed a single time. The CDR3 reads CASSLDALVEQFF. Written as DNA, the CDR3 is TGTGCCAGCAGCTTAGATGCCCTAGTTGAGCAGTTCTTC. The genes are TRBV7-8 and TRBJ2-1; D not resolved. The CDR3 totals 13 residues. CDR1 is SGHVS and CDR2 is FQNEAQ in the germline V gene. V was pared by 1 base and J by 9 bases, with 10 bases between.

This clone was observed a handful of times. The chain is built from TRBV18 and TRBJ1-2, with D perhaps matching TRBD1 (5 bases). Trimming took 5 bases from V and 1 from J, leaving 20 bases between them. Germline values: CDR1 KGHSH, CDR2 LQKENI. CDR3 length: 17 amino acids. The CDR3 sequence is CASSATEETAFNYGYTF. CDR3 sequence (DNA): TGTGCCAGCTCAGCCACCGAAGAGACAGCCTTTAACTATGGCTACACCTTC.

The count of this clone is one. The chain couples TRBV2 to TRBJ2-1; the D gene is possibly TRBD1 (6 bases). Germline CDR1 reads SNHLY; CDR2 reads FYNNEI. V was pared by 6 bases and J by 7 bases, with 16 bases between. The CDR3 length is 14 residues. The chain's CDR3 is CASSKDGGLNEQFF. In DNA, the CDR3 is TGTGCCAGCAGCAAGGATGGGGGCTTGAATGAGCAGTTCTTC.

CDR3 coding DNA: TGTGCCAGCAGTGGGTACGGGCTAGCGGGAGCGTCCTACGAGCAGTACTTC. Encoded protein: CASSGYGLAGASYEQYF. This chain uses TRBV2 with TRBJ2-7; 10 bases are shared with TRBD2. The CDR3 loop spans 17 amino acids. The V gene end was trimmed by 4 bases and the J gene end by 1 base; junction bases not matched to a gene: 10. The germline gives CDR1 SNHLY, CDR2 FYNNEI.

The J gene is TRBJ1-2, the V gene TRBV5-1, with 11 bases aligning to TRBD1. The CDR3 totals 13 residues. Germline V lookup: CDR1 SGHRS, CDR2 YFSETQ. J was trimmed by 7 bases and V by 4 bases; bases with no gene match: 3. CDR3 region: CASSAGQGVGYTF. The DNA of the CDR3 is TGCGCCAGCAGCGCGGGACAGGGGGTTGGCTACACCTTC.

This clone was detected once. The genes are TRBV28 and TRBJ1-2; TRBD1 might be the D (6 bases). The CDR3 has 19 residues. V dropped 4 bases and J dropped 1 base, with 25 bases sitting between them. Germline CDR1 and CDR2: MDHEN and SYDVKM. The CDR3 spells CASSSSGGAGVYINYGYTF. As DNA, the CDR3 is TGTGCCAGCAGTTCCTCGGGGGGGGCAGGCGTTTATATTAACTATGGCTACACCTTC.

This clone was seen a few times. This rearrangement joins TRBV7-9 to TRBJ2-2; TRBD2 agrees at 13 bases. The J segment lost 4 bases and the V segment lost 8 bases, leaving 10 bases of the junction unmatched. The CDR3 extends over 17 amino acids. The germline gives CDR1 SEHNR, CDR2 FQNEAQ (reference sequence). The CDR3 region has the DNA TGTGCCAGCCGAGGCGGACTAGCGGGAGTTGGCACCGGGGAGCTGTTTTTT. Translating gives CASRGGLAGVGTGELFF.

V usage is TRBV7-8 and J usage is TRBJ1-6, with D perhaps TRBD1 (6 bases). Trimming left V 5 bases short and J 10 bases short, with 15 bases between. This CDR3 contains 14 residues. Germline loops: CDR1 SGHVS, CDR2 FQNEAQ. CDR3 in DNA: TGTGCCAGCAGCCGAGGGGGTATGGGATCACCCCTCCACTTT. It yields the protein CASSRGGMGSPLHF.

In regard to this clone: Other DNA sequences in this sample translate to the same CDR3. The genes are TRBV9 and TRBJ1-3; no reliable D call. This CDR3 is built from 14 residues. Germline CDR1 reads SGDLS; CDR2 reads YYNGEE. V dropped 0 bases and J dropped 4 bases, with 8 bases sitting between them. The CDR3 spells CASSVATAGNTIYF. DNA of the CDR3: TGTGCCAGCAGCGTAGCAACGGCAGGAAACACCATATATTTT.

This clone was observed a single time. The chain is built from TRBV6-5 and TRBJ1-2; unclear D gene. Germline V lookup: CDR1 MNHEY, CDR2 SVGAGI. The ends were cut back, 6 bases at V and 4 bases at J, with 12 bases in the middle. CDR3 length equals 13 residues. The CDR3 spells CASSKTDSYGYTF. The CDR3 DNA reads TGTGCCAGCAGCAAAACAGACTCCTATGGCTACACCTTC.

The chain carries TRBV7-9 and TRBJ2-1; D may be TRBD1 (6 bases). This CDR3 has 16 amino acids. Trimming cost V 4 bases and J 0 bases, with 13 bases left between them. The germline gives CDR1 SEHNR, CDR2 FQNEAQ (reference sequence). The CDR3 nucleotides are TGTGCCAGCAGCTCCTTGGACAGTAGCTCCTACAATGAGCAGTTCTTC. This translates into CASSSLDSSSYNEQFF. Supplemented by reference TRBV7-9 and TRBJ2-1, the full variable domain reads DTGVSQNPRHKITKRGQNVTFRCDPISEHNRLYWYRQTLGQGPEFLTYFQNEAQLEKSRLLSDRFSAERPKGSFSTLEIQRTEQGDSAMYLCASSSLDSSSYNEQFFGPGTRLTVL.

The chain uses TRBV7-2 and TRBJ1-5, with D perhaps matching TRBD1 (5 bases). V was clipped by 0 bases and J by 7 bases, with 10 bases between them. This CDR3 has 14 amino acids. CDR1 is SGHTA and CDR2 is FQGNSA in the germline V gene. Here the CDR3 DNA reads TGTGCCAGCAGCTTAGCAGGGGCTTACCAGCCCCAGCATTTT. Protein: CASSLAGAYQPQHF.

The chain joins TRBV28 to TRBJ2-1, with 8 bases lining up with TRBD2. The germline CDR1 and CDR2 sequences are MDHEN and SYDVKM. V trimming: 10 bases; J trimming: 0 bases; junction bases outside the gene matches: 5. The CDR3 contains 14 residues. The CDR3 coding sequence is TGTGCCACCACGGGAGGGAGCTCCTACAATGAGCAGTTCTTC. Translation: CATTGGSSYNEQFF.

The chain is built from TRBV7-2 and TRBJ2-7; D may be TRBD2 (6 bases). The CDR3 contains 11 residues. Trimming pared 3 bases from V and 7 bases from J, leaving 7 bases between. CDR1 SGHTA and CDR2 FQGNSA come from the germline V gene. CDR3 amino acids: CASSLRGEQYF. CDR3 sequence (DNA): TGTGCCAGCAGCTTGCGGGGAGAGCAGTACTTC.

V usage is TRBV30 and J usage is TRBJ1-5; possibly TRBD1 for D (6 bases). The CDR3 is 16 residues long. Trimming took 0 bases from V and 1 from J, leaving 13 bases between them. CDR1 and CDR2 from the germline V gene are GTSNPN and SVGIG (reference sequence). The chain's CDR3 is CAWSVVGGRSNQPQHF. Written as DNA, the CDR3 is TGTGCCTGGAGTGTAGTCGGGGGGCGAAGCAATCAGCCCCAGCATTTT.

The chain carries TRBV6-5 and TRBJ1-5; D call uncertain. This CDR3 region has 14 residues. Trimming took 3 bases from V and 0 from J, leaving 6 bases between them. Germline CDR1 is MNHEY and CDR2 is SVGAGI. The CDR3 reads CASSYFPSNQPQHF. In DNA, the CDR3 is TGTGCCAGCAGTTATTTTCCTAGCAATCAGCCCCAGCATTTT.

This chain joins TRBV4-3 and TRBJ1-1; no clear D. CDR1 LGHNA and CDR2 YSLEER come from the germline V gene. Trimming took 2 bases from V and 1 from J, leaving 11 bases between them. The length of the CDR3 is 15 residues. CDR3 nucleotide sequence: TGCGCCAGCAGCCAAAGGACCGGGGAGAACACTGAAGCTTTCTTT. Translating gives CASSQRTGENTEAFF.

This clone was detected only a few times. The genes are TRBV10-3 and TRBJ1-1; D not resolved. CDR1 and CDR2 from the germline V gene are ENHRY and SYGVKD. V lost 2 bases and J 4 bases, leaving 8 bases between the germline ends. This CDR3 has 13 amino acids. The CDR3 protein is CAISEDASTEAFF. As DNA, the CDR3 is TGTGCCATCAGTGAGGATGCGTCCACTGAAGCTTTCTTT.

The chain combines TRBV4-1 with TRBJ2-2; 11 bases match TRBD2. The CDR3 spans 16 residues. V shed 4 bases and J 5 bases; nucleotides not matched to a gene: 6. Germline V gene sequence: CDR1 MGHRA, CDR2 YSYEKL. In DNA form, the CDR3 reads TGCGCCAGCAGCCGCATAGCGGGAGGGCCTACCGGGGAGCTGTTTTTT. Amino acids: CASSRIAGGPTGELFF.

CDR3 loop: CASREGDPETQYF. The CDR3 DNA is TGTGCCAGCAGGGAGGGGGACCCAGAGACCCAGTACTTC. The V gene is TRBV2, the J gene TRBJ2-5; possibly TRBD1 or TRBD2 for D (6 bases each). The germline CDR1 and CDR2 sequences are SNHLY and FYNNEI. The CDR3 extends over 13 amino acids. V shed 6 bases and J shed 4 bases, with 12 bases lying between them. The variable domain in full, completed from reference TRBV2 and TRBJ2-5, reads EPEVTQTPSHQVTQMGQEVILRCVPISNHLYFYWYRQILGQKVEFLVSFYNNEISEKSEIFDDQFSVERPDGSNFTLKIRSTKLEDSAMYFCASREGDPETQYFGPGTRLLVL.

This sequence joins TRBV7-9 and TRBJ1-4; 7 positions agree with TRBD1. The CDR3 spans 14 residues. The J segment lost 12 bases and the V segment lost 2 bases, leaving 9 bases of the junction unmatched. Germline V gene lookup returns CDR1 SEHNR and CDR2 FQNEAQ (reference sequence). The CDR3 DNA is TGTGCCAGCAGCTTAACCCGACAGGGCGAACAACTGTTTTTT. Its translation: CASSLTRQGEQLFF. The variable domain in full, completed from reference TRBV7-9 and TRBJ1-4, reads DTGVSQNPRHKITKRGQNVTFRCDPISEHNRLYWYRQTLGQGPEFLTYFQNEAQLEKSRLLSDRFSAERPKGSFSTLEIQRTEQGDSAMYLCASSLTRQGEQLFFGSGTQLSVL.

The chain uses TRBV28 and TRBJ1-4; possible D gene TRBD1, 5 bases. This CDR3 contains 13 residues. The germline V and J ends were trimmed by 3 bases and 8 bases, with 10 bases remaining between them. The germline CDR1 and CDR2 sequences are MDHEN and SYDVKM. The CDR3 region is CASSFEGSEKLFF. The CDR3 DNA sequence: TGTGCCAGCAGTTTTGAGGGGTCGGAAAAACTGTTTTTT. The full variable domain, in which reference TRBV28 and TRBJ1-4 provide the parts outside the CDR3, is DVKVTQSSRYLVKRTGEKVFLECVQDMDHENMFWYRQDPGLGLRLIYFSYDVKMKEKGDIPEGYSVSREKKERFSLILESASTNQTSMYLCASSFEGSEKLFFGSGTQLSVL.

CDR3 DNA: TGTGCCAGCAGCTTAGGGTTAGGGGGTAGGTTAAACACTGAAGCTTTCTTT. Its protein product is CASSLGLGGRLNTEAFF. This chain connects TRBV11-2 to TRBJ1-1, with D possibly TRBD1 on 6 matching bases. Trimming removed 1 base from V and 2 bases from J, with 17 bases in between. This CDR3 has 17 residues. The germline CDR1 and CDR2 sequences are SGHAT and FQNNGV.

The chain combines TRBV19 with TRBJ2-1; D is unclear. The CDR3 is 11 amino acids. V lost 9 bases and J lost 4, with 7 bases in between. Germline loops: CDR1 LNHDA, CDR2 SQIVND (reference sequence). The DNA for the CDR3 is TGTGCCAGCTTCCAATACAATGAGCAGTTCTTC. It is translated as CASFQYNEQFF. The variable domain in full, completed from reference TRBV19 and TRBJ2-1, reads DGGITQSPKYLFRKEGQNVTLSCEQNLNHDAMYWYRQDPGQGLRLIYYSQIVNDFQKGDIAEGYSVSREKKESFPLTVTSAQKNPTAFYLCASFQYNEQFFGPGTRLTVL.

V gene TRBV27 combines with J gene TRBJ2-5; 9 bases fit TRBD2. The V segment lost 8 bases and the J segment 5 bases; nucleotides outside the gene matches: 24. This CDR3 is built from 19 residues. CDR1 and CDR2 (germline): MNHEY, SMNVEV (reference sequence). The CDR3 is CASPPLVAGVRVVWETQYF. In DNA, the CDR3 is TGTGCCAGCCCACCTCTGGTAGCGGGAGTACGGGTCGTATGGGAGACCCAGTACTTC.

The chain employs TRBV3-1 (or the pseudogene TRBV3-2) and TRBJ1-5; TRBD1 matches 8 bases. Germline trimming cut 5 bases from V and 7 bases from J; bases unmatched to any gene: 7. This CDR3 spans 14 amino acids. From germline, CDR1 is LGHDT and CDR2 YNNKEL (reference sequence). Written as DNA, the CDR3 is TGTGCCAGCAGCTTTGGACAGGGCGGGCAGCCCCAGCATTTT. Its protein is CASSFGQGGQPQHF.